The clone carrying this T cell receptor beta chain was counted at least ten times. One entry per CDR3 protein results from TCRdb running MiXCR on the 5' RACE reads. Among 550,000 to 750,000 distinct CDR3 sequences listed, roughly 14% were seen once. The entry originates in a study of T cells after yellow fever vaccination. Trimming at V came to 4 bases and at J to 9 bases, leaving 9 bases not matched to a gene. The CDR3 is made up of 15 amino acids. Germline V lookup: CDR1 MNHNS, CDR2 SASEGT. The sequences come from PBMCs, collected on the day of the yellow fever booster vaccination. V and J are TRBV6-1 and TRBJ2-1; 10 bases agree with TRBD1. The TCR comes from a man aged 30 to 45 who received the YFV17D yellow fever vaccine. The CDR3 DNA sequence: TGTGCCAGCAGTGGAGGGACAGGGGTTTTTGTTGAGCAGTTCTTC. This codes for CASSGGTGVFVEQFF.